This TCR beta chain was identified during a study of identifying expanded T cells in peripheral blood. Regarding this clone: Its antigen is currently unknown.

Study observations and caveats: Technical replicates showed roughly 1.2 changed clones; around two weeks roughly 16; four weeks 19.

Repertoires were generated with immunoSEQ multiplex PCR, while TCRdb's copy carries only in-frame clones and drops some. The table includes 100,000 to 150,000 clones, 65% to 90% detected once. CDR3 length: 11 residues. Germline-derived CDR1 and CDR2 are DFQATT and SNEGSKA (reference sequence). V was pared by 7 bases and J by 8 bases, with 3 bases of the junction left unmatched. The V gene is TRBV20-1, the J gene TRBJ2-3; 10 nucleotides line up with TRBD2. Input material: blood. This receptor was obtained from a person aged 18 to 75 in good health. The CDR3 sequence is CSVLAGVTQYF. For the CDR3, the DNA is TGCAGTGTCCTAGCGGGAGTTACGCAGTATTTT.